This entry lists 30 T cell receptor beta chains sequenced from one sample in a study of technical replicates of blood from a few donors. Repertoires were generated with immunoSEQ multiplex PCR, while TCRdb's copy carries only in-frame clones and drops some. Of 75,000 to 85,000 clones listed, 95% are singletons. What was sequenced was T cells isolated from PBMCs. The receptors originated from a human donor in good health.

The J gene is TRBJ2-1, the V gene TRBV7-3; TRBD2 agrees at 9 bases. Germline CDR1 reads SGHTA; CDR2 reads FQGTGA. Losses at the gene ends were 1 base for V and 4 bases for J; bases not matched to a gene: 2. The CDR3 extends over 15 amino acids. The CDR3 bases are TGTGCCAGCAGCTTAAGCGGGGGGGCTTACAATGAGCAGTTCTTC. Translated, it gives CASSLSGGAYNEQFF.

The chain uses TRBV2 and TRBJ2-1, with a tentative D call TRBD2 (5 bases). From germline, CDR1 is SNHLY and CDR2 FYNNEI. The V end was cut by 3 bases, the J end by 8 bases, with 8 bases between. The CDR3 is 12 residues long. The CDR3 is CASSDEGYEQFF. In nucleotides, the CDR3 is TGTGCCAGCAGTGATGAGGGATATGAGCAGTTCTTC.

The table lists this clone with a count of one. The chain uses TRBV5-4 and TRBJ2-7; 7 positions match TRBD2. After removal of 0 bases from V and 6 bases from J, the junction contained 0 bases not matched to a gene. CDR3 length equals 12 residues. CDR1 and CDR2 (germline): SGHNT, YYREEE (reference sequence). This CDR3 reads CASSLGEGEQYF. The CDR3, as DNA: TGTGCCAGCAGCTTGGGGGAGGGCGAGCAGTACTTC.

J is TRBJ1-2 and V is TRBV7-8, with D tentatively TRBD1 (5 bases). Germline V gene sequence: CDR1 SGHVS, CDR2 FQNEAQ. V was trimmed by 2 bases and J by 6 bases, leaving 10 bases between them. CDR3 length: 13 amino acids. The CDR3 bases are TGTGCCAGCAGCTTAATGCCGGGGGATGGCTACACCTTC. Translated: CASSLMPGDGYTF. The full variable domain, completed using reference TRBV7-8 and TRBJ1-2, is GAGVSQSPRYKVAKRGQDVALRCDPISGHVSLFWYQQALGQGPEFLTYFQNEAQLDKSGLPSDRFFAERPEGSVSTLKIQRTQQEDSAVYLCASSLMPGDGYTFGSGTRLTVV.

On this clone: The sample contains more than one DNA sequence encoding this CDR3. This chain connects TRBV19 to TRBJ1-5; TRBD1 might be the D (5 bases). Germline assignment: CDR1 LNHDA and CDR2 SQIVND (reference sequence). Trimming left V 6 bases short and J 4 bases short, with 10 bases between. This CDR3 comprises 13 residues. DNA of the CDR3: TGTGCCAGTAGCCCCCAGGGTAATCAGCCCCAGCATTTT. This codes for CASSPQGNQPQHF.

This rearrangement joins TRBV18 to TRBJ2-7, with D possibly TRBD2 on 6 matching bases. The ends were cut back, 5 bases at V and 0 bases at J, with 17 bases in the middle. The CDR3 runs 16 residues. Germline V CDR1 and CDR2: KGHSH, LQKENI. Here the CDR3 DNA reads TGTGCCAGCTCAGTAGCCGGGACTCGGTTCTCCTACGAGCAGTACTTC. Amino acid sequence: CASSVAGTRFSYEQYF.

This chain links TRBV2 with TRBJ2-1; D ambiguous. The CDR3 has 13 amino acids. The V and J ends lost 8 bases and 0 bases respectively, with 8 bases between them. Germline CDR1 SNHLY, CDR2 FYNNEI. In DNA, the CDR3 is TGTGCCAGCCCAGGTAGCTCCTACAATGAGCAGTTCTTC. It is translated as CASPGSSYNEQFF. Drawing the rest from reference TRBV2 and TRBJ2-1, the complete variable domain is EPEVTQTPSHQVTQMGQEVILRCVPISNHLYFYWYRQILGQKVEFLVSFYNNEISEKSEIFDDQFSVERPDGSNFTLKIRSTKLEDSAMYFCASPGSSYNEQFFGPGTRLTVL.

This chain connects TRBV5-4 to TRBJ2-5, with TRBD1 matching over 7 bases. Germline V gives CDR1 SGHNT, CDR2 YYREEE (reference sequence). The CDR3 runs to 14 residues. With V trimmed by 3 bases and J by 1 base, 3 bases remained unmatched. This chain's CDR3 is CASSSGQTQETQYF. For the CDR3, the DNA is TGTGCCAGCAGCTCGGGACAGACCCAAGAGACCCAGTACTTC.

This chain uses TRBV27 with TRBJ1-4; TRBD1 is a possible D gene (6 bases). Trimming took off 6 bases at V and 12 bases at J, with 23 bases between the two ends. The CDR3 contains 15 residues. The germline V gene encodes CDR1 MNHEY and CDR2 SMNVEV (reference sequence). The CDR3 bases are TGTGCCAGCAGCCAAACCGGGACATTAGGGGGAGAACTGTTTTTT. The encoded protein is CASSQTGTLGGELFF.

This chain connects TRBV11-2 to TRBJ1-1, with 7 bases aligning to TRBD1. The CDR3 covers 15 residues. J gave up 0 bases and V 5 bases, and 6 bases lay outside the gene matches. Germline V gene data show CDR1 as SGHAT and CDR2 as FQNNGV. The DNA of the CDR3 is TGTGCCAGCAGCCGTAGACAGGGAATGAACACTGAAGCTTTCTTT. This gives the protein CASSRRQGMNTEAFF.

The CDR3 loop reads CASSLGGAGHQPQHF. CDR3 nucleotide sequence: TGTGCCAGCAGCTTGGGTGGGGCAGGGCATCAGCCCCAGCATTTT. The rearrangement uses TRBV7-9 and TRBJ1-5; D may be TRBD1 (5 bases). The V and J ends lost 3 bases and 5 bases respectively, with 14 bases between them. This CDR3 region has 15 residues. Germline assignment: CDR1 SEHNR and CDR2 FQNEAQ (reference sequence). The full variable domain, rest sourced from reference TRBV7-9 and TRBJ1-5, is DTGVSQNPRHKITKRGQNVTFRCDPISEHNRLYWYRQTLGQGPEFLTYFQNEAQLEKSRLLSDRFSAERPKGSFSTLEIQRTEQGDSAMYLCASSLGGAGHQPQHFGDGTRLSIL.

The CDR3 DNA follows: TGTGCCAGCGGGGTGGCGGGAGGGCCAGATACGCAGTATTTT. As protein: CASGVAGGPDTQYF. V and J are TRBV6-1 and TRBJ2-3; TRBD2 matches 9 bases. The CDR3 sequence is 14 residues long. Germline-derived CDR1 and CDR2 are MNHNS and SASEGT. Losses at the gene ends were 8 bases for V and 4 bases for J; bases not matched to a gene: 7.

This clone was seen just once. The V and J genes are TRBV5-5 and TRBJ2-2; TRBD1 aligns across 7 bases. CDR1 and CDR2 from the germline V gene are SGHKS and YYEKEE (reference sequence). V gave up 0 bases and J gave up 3 bases; unmatched junction bases: 5. This CDR3 has 16 amino acids. The CDR3 reads CASSLGWTGYTGELFF. DNA for the CDR3: TGTGCCAGCAGCTTGGGCTGGACAGGATACACCGGGGAGCTGTTTTTT.

The gene calls are TRBV10-1 and TRBJ1-1; the D is unclear. CDR3 length equals 17 residues. Deletions cut 3 bases from V and 0 bases from J, with 17 bases between. CDR1 is WNHNN and CDR2 is SYGVQD in the germline V gene (reference sequence). CDR3 DNA: TGCGCCAGCAGTGAATTCGCCCACACGGGAGTGAACACTGAAGCTTTCTTT. As protein: CASSEFAHTGVNTEAFF.

The chain is built from TRBV5-1 and TRBJ2-7, with TRBD1 as a possible D gene (6 bases). Germline lookup yields CDR1 SGHRS and CDR2 YFSETQ. V lost 7 bases to trimming and J lost 2 bases, with 19 bases between them. This CDR3 is built from 15 residues. This chain's CDR3 is CASGGIGTRPYEQYF. In DNA, the CDR3 is TGCGCCAGCGGGGGCATCGGGACACGACCCTACGAGCAGTACTTC.

The chain combines TRBV4-2 with TRBJ2-1, with a weak D call TRBD2 (5 bases). Germline loops: CDR1 LGHNA, CDR2 YNFKEQ. V was pared by 0 bases and J by 0 bases, with 9 bases between. The CDR3 is 16 residues long. The CDR3 reads CASSQEEAGSYNEQFF. The CDR3 coding sequence is TGTGCCAGCAGCCAAGAAGAGGCGGGCTCCTACAATGAGCAGTTCTTC.

The chain recombines TRBV4-2 with TRBJ2-6; no definite D call. Trimming shortened V by 0 bases and J by 0 bases, and 6 bases separated the two germline ends. The CDR3 is 16 residues long. Germline-derived CDR1 and CDR2 are LGHNA and YNFKEQ. The CDR3 coding sequence is TGTGCCAGCAGCCAAGAAGCTCACTCTGGGGCCAACGTCCTGACTTTC. Amino acid sequence: CASSQEAHSGANVLTF.

The chain carries TRBV4-2 and TRBJ1-2; the D gene is possibly TRBD1 (5 bases). V lost 7 bases and J lost 7, with 22 bases in between. The V gene's germline CDR1 is LGHNA and CDR2 YNFKEQ. CDR3 size: 15 residues. CDR3 nucleotide sequence: TGTGCCAGCAACAAGGCGTCTTTCCAAAGGGGTGGCTACACCTTC. Protein product: CASNKASFQRGGYTF.

V usage is TRBV4-1 and J usage is TRBJ2-3; D possibly corresponds to TRBD1 (5 bases). The CDR3 extends over 14 amino acids. The germline V gene has CDR1 MGHRA and CDR2 YSYEKL. V was clipped by 7 bases and J by 3 bases, with 14 bases between them. As DNA, the CDR3 is TGCGCCAGCATGGCGGCAGGGAAGACAGATACGCAGTATTTT. Its protein product is CASMAAGKTDTQYF.

The chain joins TRBV5-5 to TRBJ2-2; 11 nucleotides match TRBD2. The CDR3 sequence is 16 residues long. Trimming at V came to 4 bases and at J to 7 bases, leaving 9 bases not matched to a gene. Germline CDR1 and CDR2: SGHKS and YYEKEE (reference sequence). CDR3 residues: CASSLYSGRAFGELFF. The CDR3 nucleotides are TGTGCCAGCAGCCTGTATAGCGGGAGGGCCTTCGGGGAGCTGTTTTTT.

The rearrangement uses TRBV9 and TRBJ1-1; no definite D call. V lost 4 bases and J lost 1, with 14 bases in between. Germline CDR1 reads SGDLS; CDR2 reads YYNGEE. The CDR3 extends over 15 amino acids. The CDR3 nucleotides read TGTGCCAGCAGCACCTGGGAGGGTAGGAACACTGAAGCTTTCTTT. Translating gives CASSTWEGRNTEAFF.

The genes are TRBV10-3 and TRBJ1-5; D gene ambiguous. The germline gives CDR1 ENHRY, CDR2 SYGVKD. V was clipped by 1 base and J by 4 bases, with 5 bases between them. The CDR3 totals 13 residues. The CDR3 region is CAISEFTNQPQHF. CDR3 DNA: TGTGCCATCAGTGAGTTCACAAATCAGCCCCAGCATTTT.

The chain combines TRBV4-3 with TRBJ2-4; perhaps TRBD1 as D (5 bases). The ends were cut back, 0 bases at V and 7 bases at J, with 16 bases in the middle. The CDR3 runs 16 residues. Germline CDR1 reads LGHNA; CDR2 reads YSLEER. The CDR3 DNA reads TGCGCCAGCAGCCAAGATCTAGGGGTCGCAAGGAACATTCAGTACTTC. This codes for CASSQDLGVARNIQYF.

The rearrangement links TRBV5-6 to TRBJ2-7, with TRBD1 matching 8 bases. CDR3 length equals 14 residues. The trim removed 1 base at V and 3 bases at J, leaving 3 bases unmatched. Germline loops: CDR1 SGHDT, CDR2 YYEEEE. The CDR3 loop is CASSLSRGLYEQYF. For the CDR3, the DNA is TGTGCCAGCAGCTTGTCCAGGGGGCTCTACGAGCAGTACTTC.

The gene calls are TRBV7-9 and TRBJ1-1; tentative D call: TRBD1 (6 bases). There are 13 residues in the CDR3. V lost 1 base and J lost 7, with 10 bases in between. The germline gives CDR1 SEHNR, CDR2 FQNEAQ (reference sequence). In DNA, the CDR3 is TGTGCCAGCAGCTTAGTCGAGGGGGTTGAAGCTTTCTTT. Its protein is CASSLVEGVEAFF.

The chain combines TRBV7-9 with TRBJ1-1; no reliable D call. Trimming took off 1 base at V and 10 bases at J, with 10 bases between the two ends. The germline V gene has CDR1 SEHNR and CDR2 FQNEAQ (reference sequence). The CDR3 loop spans 12 amino acids. This chain's CDR3 is CASSLGIPGAFF. CDR3 DNA sequence: TGTGCCAGCAGCTTAGGTATACCCGGAGCTTTCTTT.

The chain combines TRBV2 with TRBJ2-1, with TRBD1 matching over 7 bases. V was clipped by 8 bases and J by 0 bases; unmatched bases: 4. The CDR3 is 14 residues long. The germline V gene encodes CDR1 SNHLY and CDR2 FYNNEI. The CDR3 DNA reads as TGTGCCAGCGTACGGGACAGCTCCTACAATGAGCAGTTCTTC. It is translated as CASVRDSSYNEQFF.

V usage is TRBV27 and J usage is TRBJ2-7; 9 bases map to TRBD1. The CDR3 covers 15 residues. From germline, CDR1 is MNHEY and CDR2 SMNVEV (reference sequence). The ends lost 7 bases at V and 5 bases at J; junction bases unmatched: 12. CDR3 DNA sequence: TGTGCCAGCACCCCCGGGGGGACAGGGTACGACGAGCAGTACTTC. Translating gives CASTPGGTGYDEQYF.

This CDR3 reads CASSVGEFNNEQFF. CDR3 DNA: TGTGCCAGCAGCGTAGGGGAGTTTAACAATGAGCAGTTCTTC. V gene TRBV9 combines with J gene TRBJ2-1; possibly TRBD2 for D (5 bases). Germline CDR1 SGDLS, CDR2 YYNGEE. This CDR3 has 14 residues. The V end lost 0 bases, the J end lost 5 bases, and 9 bases lay between the germline ends.

The CDR3 region is CASSSTGGLEPQHF. The CDR3 region has the DNA TGCGCCAGCAGCTCGACAGGGGGCCTGGAGCCCCAGCATTTT. The chain recombines TRBV5-1 with TRBJ1-5; TRBD1 aligns across 10 bases. The CDR3 has 14 residues. The trim removed 3 bases at V and 8 bases at J, leaving 5 bases unmatched. Germline assignment: CDR1 SGHRS and CDR2 YFSETQ.